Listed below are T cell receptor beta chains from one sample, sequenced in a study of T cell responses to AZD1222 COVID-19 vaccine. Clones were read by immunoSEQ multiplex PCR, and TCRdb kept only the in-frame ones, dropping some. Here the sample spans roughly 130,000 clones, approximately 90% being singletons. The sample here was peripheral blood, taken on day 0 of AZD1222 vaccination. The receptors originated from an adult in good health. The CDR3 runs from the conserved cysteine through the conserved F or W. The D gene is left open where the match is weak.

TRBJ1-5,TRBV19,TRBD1,CASSRGQSNQPQHF,TGTGCCAGTAGTAGGGGACAGAGCAATCAGCCCCAGCATTTT
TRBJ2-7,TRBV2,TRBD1,CASLKDRGPYEQYF,TGTGCCAGCCTGAAGGACAGGGGTCCCTACGAGCAGTACTTC
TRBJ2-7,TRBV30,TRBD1,CAWSHRTGHEQYF,TGTGCCTGGAGTCACAGGACAGGCCACGAGCAGTACTTC
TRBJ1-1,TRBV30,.,CAWSPGVGEAFF,TGTGCCTGGAGTCCGGGGGTTGGTGAAGCTTTCTTT
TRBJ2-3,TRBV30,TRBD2,CAWSVKGLGSSDTQYF,TGTGCCTGGAGTGTAAAGGGACTAGGCAGCTCGGATACGCAGTATTTT
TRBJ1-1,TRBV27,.,CASTPRGRAEAFF,TGTGCCAGCACCCCACGGGGCAGGGCCGAAGCTTTCTTT
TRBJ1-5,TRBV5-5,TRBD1,CASSLELPRDRGQPQHF,TGTGCCAGCAGCTTGGAGCTACCCCGGGACAGGGGACAGCCCCAGCATTTT
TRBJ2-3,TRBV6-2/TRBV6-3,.,CASSPGVDTQYF,TGTGCCAGCAGTCCGGGTGTGGATACGCAGTATTTT
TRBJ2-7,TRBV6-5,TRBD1,CASSRGQGRSHEQYF,TGTGCCAGCAGTCGCGGACAGGGCAGATCCCACGAGCAGTACTTC
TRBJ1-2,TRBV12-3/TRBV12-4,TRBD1,CASRTGGNYGYTF,TGTGCCAGCAGAACAGGGGGCAACTATGGCTACACCTTC
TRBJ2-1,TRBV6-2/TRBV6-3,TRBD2,CASSYSLAGGWNEQFF,TGTGCCAGCAGTTACTCCCTAGCGGGGGGCTGGAATGAGCAGTTCTTC
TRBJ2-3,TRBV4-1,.,CASSQGPGGTDTQYF,TGCGCCAGCAGCCAAGGGCCCGGGGGCACAGATACGCAGTATTTT
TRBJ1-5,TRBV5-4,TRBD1,CASSKEPGTGGSNQPQHF,TGTGCCAGCAGCAAAGAACCGGGGACAGGGGGGAGCAATCAGCCCCAGCATTTT